The clone carrying this TCR beta chain was seen a few times. No antigen is known for it. Graves' hyperthyroidism showing no ophthalmopathy progression within 18 months was considered stable. The investigators amplified TCR beta CDR3 regions from RNA transcripts. TCR CDR3 underwent first-round RT-PCR with the HTBI primer set. TCRdb reprocessed the multiplex PCR reads with MiXCR, giving one entry per CDR3 protein. The table lists roughly 580,000 distinct CDR3 sequences, about half of them singletons. This entry is derived from a study of T cells in Graves' hyperthyroidism and ophthalmopathy. Regarding the study as a whole: Stable hyperthyroidism and ophthalmopathy were separated using 13 V-J signatures. Among clonotypes expanded in thyroid above 0.001, most were also found in blood.

Sequenced input: peripheral blood or thyroid tissue (not recorded which). The sequence came from a woman in her late teens or twenties with Graves' hyperthyroidism.

The CDR3 sequence: CATRTGGVSEAFF. The CDR3 DNA reads TGTGCCACCAGGACAGGGGGGGTCTCTGAAGCTTTCTTT. The chain employs TRBV24-1 and TRBJ1-1; 9 bases match TRBD1. There are 13 residues in the CDR3. Germline lookup yields CDR1 KGHDR and CDR2 SFDVKD. V shed 7 bases and J 6 bases; nucleotides not matched to a gene: 5.